Below, 26 T cell receptor beta chains from the same sample are listed, as sequenced in a study of regulatory T cells in long-lasting Graves disease. Libraries of TCR beta came from iRepertoire HTBI primers plus Arm-PCR of CDR3 regions. TCRdb re-called the multiplex PCR reads with MiXCR, one entry per CDR3 protein. The repertoire has fewer than 400,000 distinct CDR3 sequences, roughly a fifth of them found once; the top ten carry 25% to 35%. Time point: persistent/refractory GD, antithyroid drugs over 5 years with positive TRAb. PBMC RNA was the source of the TCR library. Specimen: peripheral blood mononuclear cells (PBMCs), collected when the disease was refractory, from a patient treated with antithyroid drugs. These receptors were taken from a female donor with Graves disease.

The chain links TRBV6-9 to TRBJ2-3; no clear D. V was clipped by 4 bases and J by 0 bases, with 8 bases between them. CDR1 and CDR2 (germline): MNHGY, SVAAGI. The CDR3 length is 14 residues. The CDR3 coding sequence is TGTGCCAGCAGTTTTCTAGTTAGCACAGATACGCAGTATTTT. Translating gives CASSFLVSTDTQYF.

This clonotype was detected a few times. The chain joins TRBV20-1 to TRBJ1-5; D gene uncertain. The CDR3 sequence is 13 residues long. Germline V lookup: CDR1 DFQATT, CDR2 SNEGSKA (reference sequence). The CDR3 bases are TGCAGCGGGGTGACGGGAGCGAATCAGCCCCAGCATTTT. Translation: CSGVTGANQPQHF.

This rearrangement joins TRBV6-2 or TRBV6-3 to TRBJ2-2, with D tentatively TRBD1 or TRBD2 (5 bases each). Germline assignment: CDR1 MNHEY and CDR2 SVGEGT. Trimming took 4 bases from V and 10 from J, leaving 7 bases between them. This CDR3 spans 11 amino acids. CDR3 sequence (DNA): TGTGCCAGCAGTTCCGGGACGGAGCTGTTTTTT. It translates to CASSSGTELFF.

Comments on this clonotype: At one end the junction does not follow the germline gene, possibly because of a read error. The rearrangement uses TRBV12-3 or TRBV12-4 and TRBJ1-6; TRBD1 is a possible D gene (6 bases). The CDR3 totals 14 residues. The CDR3 DNA is TGTGCCAGCAGTTTAGCTACAGGGAATTCACCCCTCTACTTT. It is translated as CASSLATGNSPLYF.

The chain recombines TRBV24-1 with TRBJ1-2; the match to TRBD1 covers 8 bases. The CDR3 is 15 amino acids. Losses at the gene ends were 3 bases for V and 5 bases for J; bases not matched to a gene: 7. In germline, CDR1 is KGHDR, CDR2 SFDVKD. In nucleotides, the CDR3 is TGTGCCACCAGTGATACCGCAGGGGGCCAATATGGCTACACCTTC. This codes for CATSDTAGGQYGYTF.

This clonotype was counted at least ten times. The rearrangement links TRBV11-1 to TRBJ1-5, with TRBD1 as a possible D gene (6 bases). The CDR3 runs 15 residues. V lost 6 bases, J lost 6 bases, and 18 bases lay in between. CDR1 is SGHAT, CDR2 FQDESV, per germline (reference sequence). The CDR3: CASRFDRLYFQPQHF. CDR3 sequence (DNA): TGTGCCAGCAGGTTTGACAGGCTATACTTTCAGCCCCAGCATTTT.

In this sample, this clonotype turned up many times. This sequence joins TRBV7-9 and TRBJ1-1, with 7 bases aligning to TRBD1. Unmatched junction bases numbered 7, after V lost 7 bases and J lost 2 bases. The CDR3 covers 14 residues. Per germline, CDR1 SEHNR and CDR2 FQNEAQ (reference sequence). The CDR3, as DNA: TGTGCCAGCACCCCCGGGGACAGCAACACTGAAGCTTTCTTT. Amino acid sequence: CASTPGDSNTEAFF.

This clonotype was counted only a few times. The chain uses TRBV6-1 and TRBJ1-4; D is uncertain. V was shortened by 6 bases and J by 9 bases, with 14 bases between the two germline ends. Germline V lookup: CDR1 MNHNS, CDR2 SASEGT. CDR3 length: 13 residues. CDR3 sequence reads: CASRHEITQKLFF. CDR3 in DNA: TGTGCCAGCAGACACGAGATTACCCAAAAACTGTTTTTT.

This clonotype was observed many times. The rearrangement uses TRBV2 and TRBJ1-5; a weak D match, TRBD1 (5 bases). In germline, CDR1 is SNHLY, CDR2 FYNNEI. V was shortened by 2 bases and J by 3 bases, with 17 bases between the two germline ends. The CDR3 has 17 amino acids. CDR3 nucleotides: TGTGCCAGCAGTGAACACGCCGGGACGGCAATCAATCAGCCCCAGCATTTT. Residues: CASSEHAGTAINQPQHF. Filled out from reference TRBV2 and TRBJ1-5, the complete variable domain reads EPEVTQTPSHQVTQMGQEVILRCVPISNHLYFYWYRQILGQKVEFLVSFYNNEISEKSEIFDDQFSVERPDGSNFTLKIRSTKLEDSAMYFCASSEHAGTAINQPQHFGDGTRLSIL.

The chain recombines TRBV29-1 with TRBJ1-4, with 7 nucleotides matching TRBD1. Germline trimming cut 7 bases from V and 7 bases from J; bases unmatched to any gene: 6. The length of the CDR3 is 12 residues. Germline-derived CDR1 and CDR2 are SQVTM and ANQGSEA. CDR3 amino acids: CSAMDRSEKLFF. For the CDR3, the DNA is TGCAGCGCCATGGACAGGTCTGAAAAACTGTTTTTT.

This clonotype was recorded at least ten times. The junction departs from germline at one end; a sequencing error may be responsible. The chain carries TRBV6-1 and TRBJ1-5; D is undetermined. This CDR3 has 19 amino acids. Germline assignment: CDR1 MNHNS and CDR2 SASEGT. The CDR3 loop reads CASSEWAFEGIVGNQPQHF. The CDR3 DNA sequence: TGTGCGAGCAGTGAATGGGCCTTTGAGGGTATAGTCGGCAATCAGCCCCAGCATTTT.

The V gene is TRBV7-8, the J gene TRBJ2-2; 7 positions match TRBD1. The germline V gene encodes CDR1 SGHVS and CDR2 FQNEAQ. CDR3 length: 17 amino acids. V gave up 1 base and J gave up 0 bases; unmatched junction bases: 5. The CDR3 reads CASSLGRQGANTGELFF. For the CDR3, the DNA is TGTGCCAGCAGCTTAGGGAGGCAGGGGGCGAACACCGGGGAGCTGTTTTTT.

This clonotype has a count of ten or more. The chain recombines TRBV4-1 with TRBJ2-7, with D possibly called TRBD1 or TRBD2 (5 bases each). The ends were cut back, 1 base at V and 0 bases at J, with 10 bases in the middle. CDR3 length: 15 residues. Per the germline V gene, CDR1 is MGHRA and CDR2 is YSYEKL. CDR3 DNA: TGCGCCAGCAGCCAAGGATCAGGGAGCTCCTACGAGCAGTACTTC. It yields the protein CASSQGSGSSYEQYF.

The chain carries TRBV5-4 and TRBJ2-3; no clear D gene. V dropped 5 bases and J dropped 6 bases, with 19 bases sitting between them. There are 15 residues in the CDR3. CDR1 is SGHNT and CDR2 is YYREEE in the germline V gene (reference sequence). The CDR3 spells CASRLSSTGEDTQYF. CDR3 bases: TGTGCCAGCAGGCTATCCTCGACTGGTGAGGATACGCAGTATTTT.

Details on this clonotype: The missing conserved phenylalanine or tryptophan at the end of this CDR3 makes a read error likely. This chain uses TRBV18 with TRBJ2-7, with a possible D match to TRBD1 (7 bases). The CDR3 sequence is 15 residues long. Trimming took off 1 base at V and 5 bases at J, with 15 bases between the two ends. Germline CDR1 is KGHSH and CDR2 is LQKENI. CDR3 nucleotides: TGTGCCAGCTCACCACGTCTACAGGGGAGGAACGAGCAGTACTTA. Its translation: CASSPRLQGRNEQYL.

For this clonotype: This may be a read error: a much more frequent sequence differs by one nucleotide. No conserved phenylalanine or tryptophan is present at the end of the CDR3, so a read error is the likely explanation. The CDR3 DNA follows: TGTGCCAGCAGCGTGGCTTTTGGGCCCTCCTACGAGCAGTACTCC. This gives the protein CASSVAFGPSYEQYS. The V gene is TRBV11-2, the J gene TRBJ2-7, with D hard to call. Per germline, CDR1 SGHAT and CDR2 FQNNGV. CDR3 length: 15 amino acids. V gave up 5 bases and J gave up 0 bases, with 14 bases separating them.

In its sample, this clonotype was seen a few times. This sequence joins TRBV28 and TRBJ2-7, with 10 bases lining up with TRBD1. Germline loops: CDR1 MDHEN, CDR2 SYDVKM. This CDR3 comprises 14 residues. J gave up 2 bases and V 10 bases, and 8 bases lay outside the gene matches. The CDR3, as DNA: TGTGCCATCGAACCGGGACAGGGGACCTACGAGCAGTACTTC. This sequence encodes CAIEPGQGTYEQYF.

This clonotype has a count of ten or more. The chain recombines TRBV20-1 with TRBJ1-1, with 7 positions matching TRBD1. The CDR3 loop spans 9 amino acids. Germline loops: CDR1 DFQATT, CDR2 SNEGSKA (reference sequence). J lost 14 bases, V lost 7 bases, and 7 bases had no gene match. The CDR3 is CSVDRDGFF. For the CDR3, the DNA is TGCAGTGTTGACAGGGATGGCTTCTTT.

V gene TRBV30 combines with J gene TRBJ2-7; D not certain. Germline CDR1 is GTSNPN and CDR2 is SVGIG (reference sequence). V lost 2 bases, J lost 1 base, and 9 bases lay in between. The CDR3 extends over 13 amino acids. CDR3 sequence (DNA): TGTGCCTGGAGTTCTCTCCGTTCCTACGAGCAGTACTTC. Protein: CAWSSLRSYEQYF.

This clonotype was observed at least ten times. The V call is TRBV6-5, the J call TRBJ1-2; weak D call: TRBD1 (5 bases). The CDR3 is 16 residues long. Germline V gene sequence: CDR1 MNHEY, CDR2 SVGAGI. With 0 bases removed from V and 4 bases from J, the gap between germline ends came to 15 bases. The CDR3 region is CASSYSYGDSGYGYTF. The CDR3 bases are TGTGCCAGCAGTTACTCGTACGGGGACTCCGGCTATGGCTACACCTTC.

A word on this clonotype: Possible read error: a much larger clone is one base away. The limits of the CDR3 on the DNA are not certain, so only TCRdb's listed CDR3 is given. The chain links TRBV29-1 to TRBJ1-1; the table calls TRBD1, which could not be checked here. CDR1 SQVTM and CDR2 ANQGSEA come from the germline V gene. The CDR3 length is 11 residues, termini included. CDR3 amino acids: CSVGTGIGASF.

V gene TRBV19 combines with J gene TRBJ1-2; 7 bases are a match to TRBD1. The germline CDR1 and CDR2 sequences are LNHDA and SQIVND (reference sequence). This CDR3 region has 17 residues. The junction had 14 bases not matched to a gene; V was cut back by 3 bases and J by 4 bases. The CDR3 DNA is TGTGCCAGTAGTATCTGGGCCGGGACAGAAAATATCTATGGCTACACCTTC. Translation gives CASSIWAGTENIYGYTF.

A remark on this clonotype: Possible read error: a much larger clone is one base away. The chain is built from TRBV19 and TRBJ2-7; possible D gene TRBD2, 5 bases. Looked up from germline, CDR1 is LNHDA and CDR2 is SQIVND (reference sequence). The V end was cut by 4 bases, the J end by 0 bases, with 13 bases between. CDR3 length equals 15 residues. The CDR3 DNA follows: TGTGCCAGTAGTAGGAGCGGATTTAGCTCCTACGAGCAGTACTTC. Its protein is CASSRSGFSSYEQYF.

The J gene is TRBJ2-2, the V gene TRBV7-9; D is perhaps TRBD1 or TRBD2 (5 bases each). Germline V gene data show CDR1 as SEHNR and CDR2 as FQNEAQ (reference sequence). The V gene lost 6 bases and the J gene lost 14 bases, with 19 bases spanning the gap. The CDR3 is 13 residues long. CDR3 protein: CASRDLGTPPLFF. The CDR3 DNA reads TGTGCCAGCAGGGACTTGGGGACCCCTCCACTGTTTTTT.

The table lists this clonotype with many counts. The chain carries TRBV2 and TRBJ2-7; TRBD2 agrees at 9 bases. Trimming took 4 bases from V and 4 from J; bases not matched to a gene: 5. CDR1 is SNHLY, CDR2 FYNNEI, per germline. There are 14 residues in the CDR3. CDR3: CASSASGILYEQYF. The DNA for the CDR3 is TGTGCCAGCAGTGCTAGCGGGATCTTGTACGAGCAGTACTTC.

The chain carries TRBV19 and TRBJ1-5; D call uncertain. The CDR3 extends over 14 amino acids. Germline lookup yields CDR1 LNHDA and CDR2 SQIVND (reference sequence). With 8 bases removed from V and 11 bases from J, the gap between germline ends came to 22 bases. This CDR3 is CASAVSTRSLAQHF. The CDR3 nucleotides are TGTGCCAGTGCGGTCTCTACACGGAGTTTGGCCCAGCATTTT.